This TCR beta chain is drawn from a study of blood T cells in healthy people across ages. Germline lookup yields CDR1 KGHSY and CDR2 FQNENV. The V gene end was trimmed by 1 base and the J gene end by 4 bases; junction bases not matched to a gene: 7. The CDR3 runs to 16 residues. Primed by a sample-barcoded 5' primer and a J-beta primer mix, a second PCR proceeded for roughly 7 to 12 cycles. Every sample gave at least 2.5 million paired-end reads containing CDR3. TCRdb re-called the 5' RACE reads with MiXCR, one entry per CDR3 protein. The table has approximately 800,000 distinct CDR3 sequences, roughly 24% seen once. These data also formed part of another study, on T cells of mothers and their children. That work adds: The authors identified no persistent microchimeric T cell clones.

This chain uses TRBV16 with TRBJ2-3; TRBD1 aligns across 8 bases. Sequences were obtained from blood. This TCR was sampled from a boy aged 5-17 years in good health. CDR3 region: CASSQFWTGKADTQYF. As DNA, the CDR3 is TGTGCCAGCAGCCAATTTTGGACAGGGAAGGCAGATACGCAGTATTTT.